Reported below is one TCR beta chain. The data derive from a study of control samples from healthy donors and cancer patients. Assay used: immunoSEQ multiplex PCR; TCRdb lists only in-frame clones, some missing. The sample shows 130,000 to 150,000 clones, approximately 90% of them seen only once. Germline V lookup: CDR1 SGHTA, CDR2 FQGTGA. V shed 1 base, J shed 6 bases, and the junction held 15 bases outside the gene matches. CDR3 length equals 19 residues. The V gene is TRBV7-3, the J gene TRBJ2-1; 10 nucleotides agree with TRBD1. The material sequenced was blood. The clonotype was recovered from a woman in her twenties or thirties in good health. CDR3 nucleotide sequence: TGTGCCAGCAGCTTAATCTTAACGGCGGTAGGGGACAGGGGCAATGAGCAGTTCTTC. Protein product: CASSLILTAVGDRGNEQFF.